Listed here is a single TCR beta chain. The data belong to a study of blood T cell repertoires in COVID-19. Study background: Italy, Spain and the United States were the sources of the convalescent and acute COVID-19 samples. T cells, B-cell-depleted T cells, or PBMCs provided the cDNA or gDNA that served as material.

The CDR3 is made up of 16 amino acids. V was clipped by 5 bases and J by 0 bases; unmatched bases: 7. Germline V gives CDR1 LGHDT, CDR2 YNNKEL (reference sequence). Using immunoSEQ multiplex PCR, the repertoire was profiled, and TCRdb retains in-frame clones only, with some absent. The table lists roughly 400,000 clones, around nine tenths of them singletons, with approximately 10% in the top ten. Participants came from 20 to 25 US areas, aged roughly 18 to 89 years. Resolution of symptoms, clearance, or two negative PCRs was present in recovered Cohort 3 donors. The rearrangement links TRBV3-1 (or the pseudogene TRBV3-2) to TRBJ2-5, with 9 nucleotides matching TRBD1. The sample comprised PBMCs or T cells enriched from blood (not recorded which). This TCR came from a woman between 45 and 60 years old who had recovered from COVID-19. CDR3 in DNA: TGTGCCAGCAGCTCGGGACAGGGACCGTACCAAGAGACCCAGTACTTC. This encodes CASSSGQGPYQETQYF.